The clone carrying this T cell receptor beta chain was recorded a few times. Its antigen is not known. The sample belongs to a study of molecular identifiers for immune sequencing clone quantification. Whole-study results and caveats: Sharing of a barcode by identical TCR molecules could cause highly expanded clone sizes to be underestimated. Investigators reportedly could detect spiked Jurkat TCR RNA from one cell among approximately 930,000 naive cells.

The CD8+CD4-CCR7+CD45RA+ phenotype defined the sorted naive CD8 T cells. The J segment lost 0 bases and the V segment lost 2 bases, leaving 1 base of the junction unmatched. The CDR3 contains 15 residues. Germline V gene data show CDR1 as LGHNA and CDR2 as YSLEER. The use of previously described methods and listed TCR primers produced the bulk TCR libraries. TCRdb reanalysed the PCR reads using MiXCR and keeps one entry per CDR3 protein. The sample comprises some 590,000 distinct CDR3 sequences, about 25% of which are singletons, and about 0.78% rests with the top ten. Material: naive CD8+ T cells from blood, with Jurkat cell RNA spiked in. This sample's subset: FACS-sorted CD8+CD4-CCR7+CD45RA+ naive T cells. The TCR sequence derives from a human donor in good health. Some libraries in this study had Jurkat cell RNA spiked in. The gene calls are TRBV4-3 and TRBJ1-5; 7 bases fit TRBD1. This CDR3 reads CASSQYRGSNQPQHF. CDR3 nucleotides: TGCGCCAGCAGCCAATACAGGGGTAGCAATCAGCCCCAGCATTTT.